This T cell receptor (beta chain) was recorded in a study of CD8+ T cells in alopecia areata. Study-wide results and limits: For patients receiving tofacitinib, scalp clonality and expanded CD8+ clones among the top 100 significantly decreased.

As regards this clone: Its antigen is undetermined.

Sample treatment: oral pan-JAK inhibitor, 5-10 mg twice daily. Reverse transcription of extracted RNA yielded cDNA, which provided the sequencing template. The protocol was immunoSEQ multiplex PCR, while the TCRdb copy is restricted to in-frame clones and leaves out a portion. The sample lists fewer than 250,000 clones; 43% were seen once. The sequencing used CD4+ T cells sorted from blood, collected around week 36, from a patient treated with tofacitinib. The clonotype was recovered from a human donor with alopecia areata.

The CDR3 reads CASSKLSYEQYF. The CDR3 DNA follows: TGTGCCAGCAGTAAACTATCTTACGAGCAGTACTTC. V gene TRBV5-6 combines with J gene TRBJ2-7; no clear D. V lost 5 bases, J lost 4 bases, and 10 bases lay in between. CDR3 length equals 12 residues. Germline V CDR1 and CDR2: SGHDT, YYEEEE.